The present TCR beta chain was sequenced within a study of blood T cells in healthy people across ages. It was with a sample-barcoded 5' primer and a J-beta primer mix that a second PCR of about 6 to 12 cycles was run. Researchers report that a template-switch adaptor with 12 random nucleotides tagged each cDNA molecule. TCRdb recomputed calls from the 5' RACE reads with MiXCR, one row per CDR3 protein. The table has around 1.7 million distinct CDR3 sequences, about 30% seen once. At least 6.5 million PBMCs were isolated per sample. In its sample, this clonotype was seen many times. Germline CDR1 and CDR2: DFQATT and SNEGSKA (reference sequence). This CDR3 spans 16 amino acids. V trimming: 7 bases; J trimming: 0 bases; junction bases outside the gene matches: 15.

The chain carries TRBV20-1 and TRBJ2-7, with TRBD1 matching 7 bases. Source material: blood. The source of this sequence is a woman aged 30 to 39 in good health. CDR3: CSVTIRGTAASYEQYF. In DNA, the CDR3 is TGCAGTGTCACCATTAGGGGGACAGCTGCCTCCTACGAGCAGTACTTC.